This entry describes one TCR beta chain. Each CDR3 protein gets one entry after TCRdb re-called the RT-PCR reads with MiXCR. Counted here are about 680,000 distinct CDR3 sequences, over 12% occurring once; the ten biggest clones make up roughly 3.6%. Germline assignment: CDR1 SGDLS and CDR2 YYNGEE. V lost 3 bases, J lost 4 bases, and 9 bases stayed unmatched. This CDR3 has 16 residues. V is TRBV9 and J is TRBJ2-3, with 9 bases lining up with TRBD1. Material: memory CD4+ T cells from blood. This clonotype originated in a female donor in good health, serving as a healthy control. CDR3 nucleotide sequence: TGTGCCAGCAGCGAGGGGAACAGGGGGCGCCCAGATACGCAGTATTTT. This sequence encodes CASSEGNRGRPDTQYF. Full variable domain (missing parts from reference TRBV9 and TRBJ2-3): DSGVTQTPKHLITATGQRVTLRCSPRSGDLSVYWYQQSLDQGLQFLIQYYNGEERAKGNILERFSAQQFPDLHSELNLSSLELGDSALYFCASSEGNRGRPDTQYFGPGTRLTVL.